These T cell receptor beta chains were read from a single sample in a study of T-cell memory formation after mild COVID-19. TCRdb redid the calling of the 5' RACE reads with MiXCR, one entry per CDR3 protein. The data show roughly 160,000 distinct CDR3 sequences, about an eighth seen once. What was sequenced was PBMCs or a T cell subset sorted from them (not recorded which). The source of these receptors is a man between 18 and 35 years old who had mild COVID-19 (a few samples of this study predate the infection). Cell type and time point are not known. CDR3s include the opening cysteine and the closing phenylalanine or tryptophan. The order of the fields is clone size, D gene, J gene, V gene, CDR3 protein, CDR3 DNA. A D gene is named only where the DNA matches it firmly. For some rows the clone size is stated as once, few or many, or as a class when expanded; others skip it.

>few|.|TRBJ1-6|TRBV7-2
CASSLALGGPPLHF
TGTGCCAGCAGCTTAGCGCTGGGGGGTCCACCCCTCCACTTT
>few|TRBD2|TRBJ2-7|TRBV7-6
CASSRTGTSGGINEQYF
TGTGCCAGCAGCCGAACCGGGACTAGCGGGGGAATCAACGAGCAGTACTTC
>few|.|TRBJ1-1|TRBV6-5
CASSYSGSMNTEAFF
TGTGCCAGCAGTTACTCGGGCAGCATGAACACTGAAGCTTTCTTT
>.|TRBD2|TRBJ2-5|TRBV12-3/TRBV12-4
CASSLAGENQETQYF
TGTGCCAGCAGTTTGGCGGGGGAGAACCAAGAGACCCAGTACTTC
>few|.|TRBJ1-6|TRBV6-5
CASSYSRQGYSPLHF
TGTGCCAGCAGTTACAGCAGGCAGGGTTATTCACCCCTCCACTTT
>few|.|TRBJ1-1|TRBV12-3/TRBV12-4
CASSFTGRVMAEAFF
TGTGCCAGCAGTTTTACAGGGCGGGTAATGGCTGAAGCTTTCTTT
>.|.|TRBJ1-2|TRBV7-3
CASSSPGWAYGYTF
TGTGCCAGCAGCTCGCCGGGGTGGGCCTATGGCTACACCTTC
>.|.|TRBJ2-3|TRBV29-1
CSGGEDTQYF
TGCAGCGGGGGTGAAGATACGCAGTATTTT
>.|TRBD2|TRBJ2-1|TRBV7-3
CASSLLASGGGDEQFF
TGTGCCAGCAGCTTACTGGCTAGCGGGGGTGGGGATGAGCAGTTCTTC
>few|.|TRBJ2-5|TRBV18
CASSPPAQGETQYF
TGTGCCAGCTCACCACCGGCCCAGGGAGAGACCCAGTACTTC
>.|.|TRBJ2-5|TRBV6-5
CASSRDTSQETQYF
TGTGCCAGCAGCCGGGACACATCCCAAGAGACCCAGTACTTC
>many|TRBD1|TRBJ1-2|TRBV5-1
CASSFRDSNYGYTF
TGCGCCAGCAGCTTCCGGGACAGCAACTATGGCTACACCTTC
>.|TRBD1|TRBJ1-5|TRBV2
CASSSLGTGGNQPQHF
TGTGCCAGCAGTTCCCTAGGGACAGGGGGCAATCAGCCCCAGCATTTT
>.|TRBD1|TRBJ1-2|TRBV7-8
CASSPRTGNGYTF
TGTGCCAGCAGCCCCCGGACAGGGAACGGCTACACCTTC
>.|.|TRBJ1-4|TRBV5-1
CASSSQDWKLFF
TGCGCCAGCAGTTCACAGGATTGGAAACTGTTTTTT
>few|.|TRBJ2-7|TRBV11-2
CASSLGGRRVYEQYF
TGTGCCAGCAGCTTAGGGGGGCGGCGGGTTTACGAGCAGTACTTC
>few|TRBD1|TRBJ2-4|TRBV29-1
CSGGQGAKNIQYF
TGCAGCGGCGGACAGGGGGCCAAAAACATTCAGTACTTC
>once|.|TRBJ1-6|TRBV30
CAWGGWLGNSPLHF
TGTGCCTGGGGCGGCTGGCTGGGGAACTCACCCCTCCACTTT
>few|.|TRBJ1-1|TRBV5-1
CASSLSGYTEAFF
TGCGCCAGCAGCTTGTCAGGGTACACTGAAGCTTTCTTT
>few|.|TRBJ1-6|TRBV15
CATSSQGGALHF
TGTGCCACCAGCTCACAAGGGGGGGCTCTCCACTTT
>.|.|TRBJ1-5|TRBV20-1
CSARGGVNQPQHF
TGCAGTGCTAGAGGAGGGGTAAATCAGCCCCAGCATTTT
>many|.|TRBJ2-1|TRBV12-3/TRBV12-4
CASSPPGFDEQFF
TGTGCCAGCAGTCCCCCGGGCTTCGATGAGCAGTTCTTC
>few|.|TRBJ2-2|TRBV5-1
CASSFAGADTGELFF
TGCGCCAGCAGCTTTGCAGGGGCGGACACCGGGGAGCTGTTTTTT
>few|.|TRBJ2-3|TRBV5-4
CASTEGGPGPDTQYF
TGTGCCAGCACGGAGGGAGGCCCCGGCCCAGATACGCAGTATTTT
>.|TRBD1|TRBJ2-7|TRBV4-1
CASSQDDRVGHEQYF
TGCGCCAGCAGCCAAGATGACAGGGTTGGCCACGAGCAGTACTTC
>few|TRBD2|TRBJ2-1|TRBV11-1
CASSFAGTSGVSSYNEQFF
TGTGCCAGCAGCTTTGCCGGGACTAGCGGGGTTAGCTCCTACAATGAGCAGTTCTTC
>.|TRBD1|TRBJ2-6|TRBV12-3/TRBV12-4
CASRDRGLSGANVLTF
TGTGCCAGCAGAGACAGGGGGCTCTCTGGGGCCAACGTCCTGACTTTC
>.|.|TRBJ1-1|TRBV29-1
CSVGYRDTEAFF
TGCAGCGTCGGTTACAGGGACACTGAAGCTTTCTTT
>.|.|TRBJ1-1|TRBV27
CASSFLRGTEAFF
TGTGCCAGCAGTTTCCTCCGGGGGACTGAAGCTTTCTTT
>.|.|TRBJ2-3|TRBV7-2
CASSPFRGQSSTDTQYF
TGTGCCAGCAGCCCATTCCGGGGACAATCAAGCACAGATACGCAGTATTTT
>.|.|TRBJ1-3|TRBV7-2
CASSLNGRRNTIYF
TGTGCCAGCAGCTTAAATGGTCGGCGAAACACCATATATTTT
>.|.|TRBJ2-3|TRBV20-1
CSARGSGTDTQYF
TGCAGTGCTAGGGGGTCGGGCACAGATACGCAGTATTTT
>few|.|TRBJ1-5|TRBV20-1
CSASVQESQPQHF
TGCAGTGCTAGTGTACAGGAAAGTCAGCCCCAGCATTTT
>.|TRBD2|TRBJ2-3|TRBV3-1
CASSPRTSGGTSTDTQYF
TGTGCCAGCAGCCCTAGGACTAGCGGGGGTACTAGCACAGATACGCAGTATTTT
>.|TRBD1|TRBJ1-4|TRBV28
CASSIPGTGGEKLFF
TGTGCCAGCAGTATCCCCGGGACAGGAGGGGAAAAACTGTTTTTT
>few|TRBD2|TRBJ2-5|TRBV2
CASSGGTSGGTAETQYF
TGTGCCAGCAGTGGAGGAACTAGCGGGGGGACAGCGGAGACCCAGTACTTC
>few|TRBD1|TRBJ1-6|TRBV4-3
CASRQGNSPLHF
TGCGCCAGCAGACAGGGGAATTCACCCCTCCACTTT
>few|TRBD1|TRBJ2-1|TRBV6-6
CASSYWTGNNEQFF
TGTGCCAGCAGTTACTGGACAGGGAACAATGAGCAGTTCTTC
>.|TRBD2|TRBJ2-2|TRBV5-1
CASSLGTSRTGELFF
TGCGCCAGCAGCTTGGGGACTAGCCGCACCGGGGAGCTGTTTTTT
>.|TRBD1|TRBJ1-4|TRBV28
CASSMTGGREKLFF
TGTGCCAGCAGCATGACAGGGGGTCGGGAAAAACTGTTTTTT
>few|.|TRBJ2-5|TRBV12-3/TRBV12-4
CASSNQGYQETQYF
TGTGCCAGCAGTAATCAGGGGTACCAAGAGACCCAGTACTTC
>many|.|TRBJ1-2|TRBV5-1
CASSLSGSNNGYTF
TGCGCCAGCAGCTTGTCGGGAAGCAATAATGGCTACACCTTC
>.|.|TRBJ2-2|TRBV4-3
CASSHVHRDIDGELFF
TGCGCCAGCAGCCATGTACACCGGGACATAGACGGGGAGCTGTTTTTT
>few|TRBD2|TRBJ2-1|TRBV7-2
CASSRTSGSNEQFF
TGTGCCAGCAGCCGGACTAGCGGGAGTAATGAGCAGTTCTTC
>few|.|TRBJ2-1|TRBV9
CASSNRPDDNEQFF
TGTGCCAGCAGCAACCGCCCGGACGACAATGAGCAGTTCTTC
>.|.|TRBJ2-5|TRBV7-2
CASSQSRTEETQYF
TGTGCCAGCAGCCAATCTCGGACAGAAGAGACCCAGTACTTC
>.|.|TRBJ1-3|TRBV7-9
CASSSNQADTIYF
TGTGCCAGCAGCTCTAACCAGGCGGACACCATATATTTT
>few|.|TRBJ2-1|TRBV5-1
CASSSSGPGDEQFF
TGCGCCAGCAGCTCAAGCGGTCCCGGCGATGAGCAGTTCTTC
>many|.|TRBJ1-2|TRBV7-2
CASSFNDQGGYTF
TGTGCCAGCAGCTTCAACGATCAGGGCGGCTACACCTTC
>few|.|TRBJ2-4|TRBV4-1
CASSHQENIQYF
TGCGCCAGCAGCCACCAGGAAAACATTCAGTACTTC
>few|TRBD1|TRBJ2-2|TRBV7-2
CASSRTSGTGAGELFF
TGTGCCAGCAGCCGTACCTCCGGGACAGGGGCCGGGGAGCTGTTTTTT
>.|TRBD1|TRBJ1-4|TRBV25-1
CASSESQGAGEKLFF
TGTGCCAGCAGTGAATCTCAGGGGGCCGGTGAAAAACTGTTTTTT
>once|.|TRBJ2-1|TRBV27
CASSLRAQGEEFF
TGTGCCAGCAGTTTAAGGGCCCAGGGGGAGGAGTTCTTC
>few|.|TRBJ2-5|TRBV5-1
CASSLSHRLQETQYF
TGCGCCAGCAGCTTGTCTCACAGGCTCCAAGAGACCCAGTACTTC
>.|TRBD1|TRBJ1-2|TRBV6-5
CASSYSRTGVKGYTF
TGTGCCAGCAGTTACTCCCGGACAGGGGTTAAAGGCTACACCTTC
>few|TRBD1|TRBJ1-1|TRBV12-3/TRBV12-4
CASSFQGAAAEAFF
TGTGCCAGCAGTTTCCAGGGGGCTGCGGCTGAAGCTTTCTTT
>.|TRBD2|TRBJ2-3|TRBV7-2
CASSLVPSGGQNTQYF
TGTGCCAGCAGCTTAGTCCCTAGCGGGGGTCAGAATACGCAGTATTTT
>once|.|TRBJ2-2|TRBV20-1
CSAWEQTNTGELFF
TGCAGTGCTTGGGAACAGACGAACACCGGGGAGCTGTTTTTT
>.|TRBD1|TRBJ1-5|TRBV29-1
CSVAGTGGVLGNQPQHF
TGCAGCGTGGCCGGGACAGGGGGCGTCTTAGGAAATCAGCCCCAGCATTTT